Below, one T cell receptor beta chain is given with its context. Its antigen is unknown. From germline, CDR1 is SNHLY and CDR2 FYNNEI. The junction had 11 bases not matched to a gene; V was cut back by 4 bases and J by 0 bases. This CDR3 is built from 17 residues. The source of the sample is a study of radiation and T cells in renal cell carcinoma. Whole-study findings and limits: In blood, top tumor clones expanded by 2 weeks, shrinking by 4.

TCRdb's table, derived via immunoSEQ multiplex PCR, lists solely in-frame clones and lacks some. The sample consists of tens of thousands of clones, around 81% of them appearing once. Time point reported: blood 4 weeks post-SBRT, at nephrectomy. Treatment indicated: 15 Gy SBRT to primary tumor, nephrectomy 4 weeks later. V is TRBV2 and J is TRBJ1-2; 7 bases align to TRBD1. Specimen: blood, collected from a patient whose treatment included radiotherapy and nephrectomy. The sequence came from a man in his fifties or sixties with renal cell carcinoma. The chain's CDR3 is CASSGDRFQVANYGYTF. The CDR3 DNA reads as TGTGCCAGCAGTGGGGACAGATTTCAAGTAGCTAACTATGGCTACACCTTC.